Listed below are T cell receptor beta chains from one sample, sequenced in a study of control samples from healthy donors and cancer patients. Using immunoSEQ multiplex PCR, the repertoire was profiled, and TCRdb retains in-frame clones only, with some absent. The sample shows about 83,000 clones, 75% to 95% of them seen only once. Sequencing used blood. The receptor set was obtained from a man aged 50 or older in good health. CDR3s include the opening cysteine and the closing phenylalanine or tryptophan. The D gene is left open where the match is weak. Clone size is given for some rows only: seen once, a few or many times, or a class if the clone is expanded.

cdr3_aa: CASSPPMGGTEAFF
cdr3_nt: TGTGCCAGCTCACCACCGATGGGGGGCACTGAAGCTTTCTTT
cdr3_length: 14
clone_size: -
v_call: TRBV18
j_call: TRBJ1-1
d_call: -

cdr3_aa: CASSRDGTLNQPQHF
cdr3_nt: TGTGCCAGCTCACGGGACGGAACTCTCAATCAGCCCCAGCATTTT
cdr3_length: 15
clone_size: -
v_call: TRBV18
j_call: TRBJ1-5
d_call: -

cdr3_aa: CASSGTGTAIYGYTF
cdr3_nt: TGTGCCAGCAGCGGAACCGGGACAGCCATCTATGGCTACACCTTC
cdr3_length: 15
clone_size: -
v_call: TRBV9
j_call: TRBJ1-2
d_call: TRBD1

cdr3_aa: CAWSRTKETQYF
cdr3_nt: TGTGCCTGGAGTAGAACTAAAGAGACCCAGTACTTC
cdr3_length: 12
clone_size: once
v_call: TRBV30
j_call: TRBJ2-5
d_call: -

cdr3_aa: CASSLAGTVYNEQFF
cdr3_nt: TGCGCCAGCAGCTTGGCCGGGACAGTCTACAATGAGCAGTTCTTC
cdr3_length: 15
clone_size: -
v_call: TRBV5-1
j_call: TRBJ2-1
d_call: TRBD1

cdr3_aa: CAWSPLITNYGYTF
cdr3_nt: TGTGCCTGGAGTCCCCTCATAACTAACTATGGCTACACCTTC
cdr3_length: 14
clone_size: -
v_call: TRBV30
j_call: TRBJ1-2
d_call: -

cdr3_aa: CAWTGRVRYNSPLHF
cdr3_nt: TGTGCCTGGACCGGACGCGTCCGCTATAATTCACCCCTCCACTTT
cdr3_length: 15
clone_size: -
v_call: TRBV30
j_call: TRBJ1-6
d_call: -

cdr3_aa: CASSGDTEAFF
cdr3_nt: TGCGCCAGCTCAGGGGACACTGAAGCTTTCTTT
cdr3_length: 11
clone_size: -
v_call: TRBV5-1
j_call: TRBJ1-1
d_call: -

cdr3_aa: CASSLEGRNTGELFF
cdr3_nt: TGTGCCAGCAGCTTAGAGGGTAGGAACACCGGGGAGCTGTTTTTT
cdr3_length: 15
clone_size: -
v_call: TRBV11-3
j_call: TRBJ2-2
d_call: -

cdr3_aa: CASRLGTGNYEQYF
cdr3_nt: TGCGCCAGTAGGTTAGGGACAGGGAACTACGAGCAGTACTTC
cdr3_length: 14
clone_size: -
v_call: TRBV5-1
j_call: TRBJ2-7
d_call: TRBD1

cdr3_aa: CASSLQGANQPQHF
cdr3_nt: TGTGCCAGCAGCTTACAGGGGGCGAATCAGCCCCAGCATTTT
cdr3_length: 14
clone_size: -
v_call: TRBV6-6
j_call: TRBJ1-5
d_call: TRBD1

cdr3_aa: CASSLGLAGGNEQFF
cdr3_nt: TGTGCCAGCAGCTTAGGCCTAGCGGGAGGCAATGAGCAGTTCTTC
cdr3_length: 15
clone_size: -
v_call: TRBV7-2
j_call: TRBJ2-1
d_call: TRBD2

cdr3_aa: CAIRSDFSSGNTIYF
cdr3_nt: TGTGCCATCCGTAGTGACTTCTCCTCTGGAAACACCATATATTTT
cdr3_length: 15
clone_size: once
v_call: TRBV10-3
j_call: TRBJ1-3
d_call: -

cdr3_aa: CASKAPAEAFF
cdr3_nt: TGTGCCAGCAAGGCCCCTGCTGAAGCTTTCTTT
cdr3_length: 11
clone_size: few
v_call: TRBV2
j_call: TRBJ1-1
d_call: -

cdr3_aa: CASSEGLSGANVLTF
cdr3_nt: TGTGCCAGCAGTGAAGGTCTCTCTGGGGCCAACGTCCTGACTTTC
cdr3_length: 15
clone_size: -
v_call: TRBV6-1
j_call: TRBJ2-6
d_call: -

cdr3_aa: CASSDVYMNTEAFF
cdr3_nt: TGTGCCAGCAGTGATGTCTACATGAACACTGAAGCTTTCTTT
cdr3_length: 14
clone_size: -
v_call: TRBV2
j_call: TRBJ1-1
d_call: -

cdr3_aa: CASSQDPFNYEQYF
cdr3_nt: TGCGCCAGCAGCCAAGATCCCTTCAACTACGAGCAGTACTTC
cdr3_length: 14
clone_size: -
v_call: TRBV4-1
j_call: TRBJ2-7
d_call: -

cdr3_aa: CASSRQTETQYF
cdr3_nt: TGTGCCAGCAGCCGACAGACGGAGACCCAGTACTTC
cdr3_length: 12
clone_size: few
v_call: TRBV2
j_call: TRBJ2-5
d_call: -

cdr3_aa: CASSLWPSAQETQYF
cdr3_nt: TGCGCCAGCAGCTTGTGGCCCTCCGCACAAGAGACCCAGTACTTC
cdr3_length: 15
clone_size: -
v_call: TRBV5-1
j_call: TRBJ2-5
d_call: -

cdr3_aa: CAIRPGCITEAFF
cdr3_nt: TGTGCCATACGACCGGGTTGTATCACTGAAGCTTTCTTT
cdr3_length: 13
clone_size: -
v_call: TRBV19
j_call: TRBJ1-1
d_call: -

cdr3_aa: CASSFPGQGGTEAFF
cdr3_nt: TGCGCCAGCAGCTTTCCGGGACAGGGAGGAACTGAAGCTTTCTTT
cdr3_length: 15
clone_size: once
v_call: TRBV5-1
j_call: TRBJ1-1
d_call: TRBD1

cdr3_aa: CASSHWTVDGTYEQYF
cdr3_nt: TGTGCCAGCAGCCACTGGACAGTCGATGGGACTTACGAGCAGTACTTC
cdr3_length: 16
clone_size: -
v_call: TRBV14
j_call: TRBJ2-7
d_call: -

cdr3_aa: CASRTGTGESGYTF
cdr3_nt: TGTGCCAGCAGGACCGGGACAGGGGAGAGTGGCTACACCTTC
cdr3_length: 14
clone_size: -
v_call: TRBV6-6
j_call: TRBJ1-2
d_call: TRBD1

cdr3_aa: CASSLVGGSPYGNTIYF
cdr3_nt: TGTGCCAGCAGCTTAGTCGGCGGATCCCCTTACGGAAACACCATATATTTT
cdr3_length: 17
clone_size: -
v_call: TRBV7-8
j_call: TRBJ1-3
d_call: -

cdr3_aa: CASSESTGRSDTQYF
cdr3_nt: TGTGCCAGCAGTGAATCAACAGGGCGGTCCGATACGCAGTATTTT
cdr3_length: 15
clone_size: -
v_call: TRBV6-1
j_call: TRBJ2-3
d_call: -

cdr3_aa: CSVAAGLMGEQFF
cdr3_nt: TGCAGCGTTGCCGCGGGTCTTATGGGTGAGCAGTTCTTC
cdr3_length: 13
clone_size: once
v_call: TRBV29-1
j_call: TRBJ2-1
d_call: -

cdr3_aa: CASSERFTGARNGYTF
cdr3_nt: TGTGCCAGCAGTGAACGGTTCACAGGGGCAAGAAATGGCTACACCTTC
cdr3_length: 16
clone_size: -
v_call: TRBV2
j_call: TRBJ1-2
d_call: TRBD1

cdr3_aa: CASLLNEKLFF
cdr3_nt: TGTGCCAGCTTGCTTAATGAAAAACTGTTTTTT
cdr3_length: 11
clone_size: -
v_call: TRBV2
j_call: TRBJ1-4
d_call: -

cdr3_aa: CASSYRRSYEQYF
cdr3_nt: TGTGCCAGCAGTTACAGGCGCTCCTACGAGCAGTACTTC
cdr3_length: 13
clone_size: -
v_call: TRBV6-6
j_call: TRBJ2-7
d_call: -

cdr3_aa: CASRTGAGDGYTF
cdr3_nt: TGTGCCAGCAGGACGGGGGCCGGGGATGGCTACACCTTC
cdr3_length: 13
clone_size: many
v_call: TRBV12-3/TRBV12-4
j_call: TRBJ1-2
d_call: -

cdr3_aa: CASRVDRGNEQFF
cdr3_nt: TGTGCCAGCAGGGTTGACAGGGGAAATGAGCAGTTCTTC
cdr3_length: 13
clone_size: -
v_call: TRBV25-1
j_call: TRBJ2-1
d_call: TRBD1

cdr3_aa: CASSWETGMNQPQHF
cdr3_nt: TGTGCCAGCAGTTGGGAGACAGGGATGAATCAGCCCCAGCATTTT
cdr3_length: 15
clone_size: few
v_call: TRBV6-2/TRBV6-3
j_call: TRBJ1-5
d_call: TRBD1

cdr3_aa: CASTGTLRGELFF
cdr3_nt: TGTGCCAGTACAGGCACCCTCCGCGGGGAGCTGTTTTTT
cdr3_length: 13
clone_size: -
v_call: TRBV19
j_call: TRBJ2-2
d_call: -

cdr3_aa: CASSKGEGGPLYNEQFF
cdr3_nt: TGTGCCAGCAGTAAAGGGGAAGGGGGGCCGCTCTACAATGAGCAGTTCTTC
cdr3_length: 17
clone_size: -
v_call: TRBV9
j_call: TRBJ2-1
d_call: -

cdr3_aa: CASSFTLQGIKMNTEAFF
cdr3_nt: TGTGCCAGCAGCTTTACCTTACAAGGGATTAAGATGAACACTGAAGCTTTCTTT
cdr3_length: 18
clone_size: once
v_call: TRBV7-2
j_call: TRBJ1-1
d_call: -

cdr3_aa: CASGNMGQGGTEAFF
cdr3_nt: TGCGCCAGCGGTAATATGGGACAGGGGGGAACTGAAGCTTTCTTT
cdr3_length: 15
clone_size: -
v_call: TRBV10-2
j_call: TRBJ1-1
d_call: TRBD1

cdr3_aa: CASSLGDRASEGYTF
cdr3_nt: TGTGCCAGCAGCTTGGGGGACAGGGCGTCGGAGGGCTACACCTTC
cdr3_length: 15
clone_size: -
v_call: TRBV5-6
j_call: TRBJ1-2
d_call: TRBD1

cdr3_aa: CASSRGVGTQYF
cdr3_nt: TGTGCCAGCAGTCGAGGGGTGGGGACCCAGTACTTC
cdr3_length: 12
clone_size: -
v_call: TRBV12-3/TRBV12-4
j_call: TRBJ2-5
d_call: -

cdr3_aa: CASNTGQLSGNTIYF
cdr3_nt: TGTGCCAGTAATACGGGACAACTCTCTGGAAACACCATATATTTT
cdr3_length: 15
clone_size: -
v_call: TRBV19
j_call: TRBJ1-3
d_call: -

cdr3_aa: CASRWGATLGELFF
cdr3_nt: TGTGCCAGCAGATGGGGAGCTACCCTCGGGGAGCTGTTTTTT
cdr3_length: 14
clone_size: -
v_call: TRBV27
j_call: TRBJ2-2
d_call: -

cdr3_aa: CASIGTGGPNYGYTF
cdr3_nt: TGTGCCAGCATTGGGACAGGGGGACCTAACTATGGCTACACCTTC
cdr3_length: 15
clone_size: -
v_call: TRBV6-5
j_call: TRBJ1-2
d_call: TRBD1

cdr3_aa: CASSLVPGPYEQYF
cdr3_nt: TGTGCCAGCAGTTTAGTCCCAGGGCCCTACGAGCAGTACTTC
cdr3_length: 14
clone_size: -
v_call: TRBV27
j_call: TRBJ2-7
d_call: -

cdr3_aa: CASSFEGTYGYTF
cdr3_nt: TGCGCCAGCAGCTTCGAAGGGACGTATGGCTACACCTTC
cdr3_length: 13
clone_size: few
v_call: TRBV5-1
j_call: TRBJ1-2
d_call: -

cdr3_aa: CASSLTIQDPPEAFF
cdr3_nt: TGTGCCAGCTCACTGACTATCCAGGACCCTCCGGAAGCTTTCTTT
cdr3_length: 15
clone_size: once
v_call: TRBV18
j_call: TRBJ1-1
d_call: -

cdr3_aa: CASSFGNNSPLHF
cdr3_nt: TGTGCCAGCAGCTTCGGAAATAATTCACCCCTCCACTTT
cdr3_length: 13
clone_size: -
v_call: TRBV11-3
j_call: TRBJ1-6
d_call: -

cdr3_aa: CASSSGTGGSQPQHF
cdr3_nt: TGTGCCAGCAGTTCCGGGACAGGGGGCAGTCAGCCCCAGCATTTT
cdr3_length: 15
clone_size: -
v_call: TRBV6-5
j_call: TRBJ1-5
d_call: TRBD1

cdr3_aa: CASSLGDFNTEAFF
cdr3_nt: TGTGCCAGCAGCTTAGGGGACTTTAACACTGAAGCTTTCTTT
cdr3_length: 14
clone_size: -
v_call: TRBV7-6
j_call: TRBJ1-1
d_call: -

cdr3_aa: CASSEVLNTEAFF
cdr3_nt: TGTGCCAGCAGTGAAGTACTGAACACTGAAGCTTTCTTT
cdr3_length: 13
clone_size: -
v_call: TRBV25-1
j_call: TRBJ1-1
d_call: -

cdr3_aa: CASSFSGLNTEAFF
cdr3_nt: TGTGCCAGCAGCTTTTCGGGACTAAACACTGAAGCTTTCTTT
cdr3_length: 14
clone_size: -
v_call: TRBV5-5
j_call: TRBJ1-1
d_call: -

cdr3_aa: CASSFQPGQGKGNTGELFF
cdr3_nt: TGTGCCAGCAGCTTCCAACCGGGACAGGGTAAAGGAAACACCGGGGAGCTGTTTTTT
cdr3_length: 19
clone_size: -
v_call: TRBV11-3
j_call: TRBJ2-2
d_call: TRBD1

cdr3_aa: CASREGHATGELFF
cdr3_nt: TGTGCCTCCCGGGAAGGTCATGCCACCGGGGAGCTGTTTTTT
cdr3_length: 14
clone_size: -
v_call: TRBV2
j_call: TRBJ2-2
d_call: -

cdr3_aa: CAWSRGQWDRKLFF
cdr3_nt: TGTGCCTGGAGTCGGGGACAGTGGGACCGAAAACTGTTTTTT
cdr3_length: 14
clone_size: -
v_call: TRBV30
j_call: TRBJ1-4
d_call: TRBD1

cdr3_aa: CASSQPGATNEKLFF
cdr3_nt: TGTGCCAGCAGTCAACCGGGTGCAACTAATGAAAAACTGTTTTTT
cdr3_length: 15
clone_size: -
v_call: TRBV6-5
j_call: TRBJ1-4
d_call: -

cdr3_aa: CASSDETGGKEQYF
cdr3_nt: TGCGCCAGCAGTGATGAGACAGGGGGCAAGGAGCAGTACTTC
cdr3_length: 14
clone_size: -
v_call: TRBV10-1
j_call: TRBJ2-7
d_call: TRBD1

cdr3_aa: CASSGQTYREQYF
cdr3_nt: TGCGCCAGCAGCGGACAGACCTATAGGGAGCAGTACTTC
cdr3_length: 13
clone_size: -
v_call: TRBV5-1
j_call: TRBJ2-7
d_call: -